This record covers a single T cell receptor beta chain. This clone was counted at least ten times. The specificity of this receptor is unknown. Read coverage stops 3 residues before the CDR3 terminus; the germline J gene supplies the remainder. V loses 4 bases at its end and J loses 10 bases; junction bases beyond the gene matches: 4. The germline V gene (reference sequence) sets CDR1 to DFQATT and CDR2 to SNEGSKA. Spanning cysteine to phenylalanine, the CDR3 consists of 13 amino acids. Only the CDR3 bases that were read are kept: 30 of them, in frame from base 1. This specimen comes from a study of T cell clonality in common variable immunodeficiency (dated by TCRdb to between 2014 and 2017). General conclusions and limits of the study: According to the authors, figuring out what caused the increased clonality in CVID would require sequencing the repertoires of T cell subpopulations. Differences among patients in the CVID cohort limited the correlations between repertoire features and clinical complications. Fewer deletions and N-nucleotide insertions were reportedly observed in CVID TCRbeta sequences, and highly modified clones with 13 or more V deletions were reportedly absent from CVID TCRbeta sequences. Compared with healthy controls, CVID subjects showed increased TCRbeta clonality (t-test p = 0.018), a feature most characteristic of about a third of subjects. Fewer TCRbeta clones were shared among CVID subjects than among healthy controls (p < 0.0001). Even though DNA input was equal, the average per sample came to about 81,820 unique sequences for controls compared with 25,000 to 40,000 for CVID samples.

Standard criteria, namely reduction of serum IgG, IgA and/or IgM below the normal range together with specific antibody deficiency, were applied for the diagnosis of CVID. There were 40 to 45 subjects in the CVID group (about 29 male and 15 female), ranging in age from about 8 to 70 years, with a mean age of around 44. Most of the CVID patients and most of the healthy controls were of Caucasian heritage. All CVID subjects had received replacement immunoglobulin therapy for at least one year at the time of study participation. No CVID subject was ill or taking immunomodulatory or immunosuppressive medication when blood was collected. Heparinized peripheral whole blood samples of about 4.5 to 8.5 ml were obtained from each donor. TCRbeta CDR3 repertoires were sequenced from genomic DNA of adults with common variable immune deficiency (CVID) and healthy adult controls. Diluted blood was density-centrifuged over Hypaque 1077 or Ficoll-Paque to isolate peripheral blood mononuclear cells. Genomic DNA was obtained from unsorted mononuclear cells through either Qiagen column purification or a centrifugation-based method.

For sequencing, equivalent amounts of genomic DNA were input from CVID and control samples. For every sample, a 60 bp segment covering the rearranged TCRbeta CDR3 region was amplified and then sequenced. The immunoSEQ assay, a bias-corrected multiplex PCR with high-throughput sequencing, was employed for TCRbeta amplification. The study's own analysis went as follows. Every unique nucleotide sequence counted as a clone and was annotated with V, D and J genes, copy number and frequency. Sequences were labeled productive if in frame, and non-productive if out of frame or containing stop codons. As previously described, clonality was calculated on the basis of Shannon's entropy. Mean CDR3 Kyte-Doolittle hydropathy was derived from the predicted amino acid sequences of productive clones. The R hclust function was used to hierarchically cluster scaled V gene usage with Manhattan distance and complete linkage. Clone sharing by CDR3 amino acid sequence was assessed by resampling 12 repertoires per group over 100 rounds. The repertoires were screened for more than 55 published EBV-specific TCRbeta sequences and roughly 240 published CMV-specific TCRbeta sequences. Two CVID samples yielding fewer than 10,000 sequences were excluded from analysis, leaving over 35 CVID repertoires. In TCRdb, the immuneACCESS table is reduced to in-frame sequences with V and J assigned. These tables do not hold every clone; where another copy was compared, an unresolved V gene accounts for under half, and the others remain unexplained. V, J and clone size reflect that table, while D and trimming were determined from the DNA. For this sample, fewer than 30,000 clones are listed, none of them singletons. Together, the top ten hold around 3% of the sample.

The TCR sequence derives from a human donor with common variable immunodeficiency. Sequencing used peripheral blood mononuclear cells. In this chain, TRBV20-1 is recombined with TRBJ1-6; 10 bases in between match TRBD1. CDR3 region: CSAKTGGTSPLHF. The covered CDR3 bases are TGCAGTGCTAAGACAGGGGGCACATCACCC.